This entry lists 15 T cell receptor beta chains sequenced from one sample in a study of OX40 agonist ivuxolimab in advanced cancers. Sequencing was performed with immunoSEQ multiplex PCR; in TCRdb, only in-frame clones are kept and a portion is missing. The data contain about 110,000 clones, approximately 90% of them singletons. This specimen consisted of CD4+ or CD8+ T cells sorted from blood, obtained in a trial of the OX40 agonist ivuxolimab. All receptors derive from an adult with an advanced solid tumor such as melanoma, head and neck, liver or kidney cancer.

This chain connects TRBV19 to TRBJ1-1; 7 bases agree with TRBD1. In germline, CDR1 is LNHDA, CDR2 SQIVND (reference sequence). This CDR3 contains 13 residues. V dropped 6 bases and J dropped 0; count of bases not matched to a gene: 1. CDR3 protein: CASRTGLNTEAFF. CDR3 coding DNA: TGTGCCAGTAGGACAGGGTTGAACACTGAAGCTTTCTTT. Looking up the rest from reference TRBV19 and TRBJ1-1 gives the full variable domain: DGGITQSPKYLFRKEGQNVTLSCEQNLNHDAMYWYRQDPGQGLRLIYYSQIVNDFQKGDIAEGYSVSREKKESFPLTVTSAQKNPTAFYLCASRTGLNTEAFFGQGTRLTVV.

This clone has just a few counts. This chain uses TRBV29-1 with TRBJ1-2; D unclear. V was pared by 6 bases and J by 4 bases, with 9 bases between. Per germline, CDR1 SQVTM and CDR2 ANQGSEA. The CDR3 covers 11 residues. DNA of the CDR3: TGCAGCGTCCGCGGGCTCTATGGCTACACCTTC. It encodes CSVRGLYGYTF.

CDR3 DNA: TGTGCCTGGAGTGGGGGACAGGGGTTCTCTGGGGCCAACGTCCTGACTTTC. Its translation is CAWSGGQGFSGANVLTF. V usage is TRBV30 and J usage is TRBJ2-6; 10 bases align to TRBD1. J gave up 0 bases and V 1 base, and 3 bases lay outside the gene matches. Per germline, CDR1 GTSNPN and CDR2 SVGIG (reference sequence). This CDR3 spans 17 amino acids.

This chain uses TRBV7-9 with TRBJ1-2, with a weak D call TRBD1 (6 bases). The CDR3 length is 13 residues. Trimming shortened V by 5 bases and J by 2 bases, and 9 bases separated the two germline ends. Germline-derived CDR1 and CDR2 are SEHNR and FQNEAQ (reference sequence). The CDR3 bases are TGTGCCAGCAGCCCCGGACAGAACTATGGCTACACCTTC. Its translation: CASSPGQNYGYTF. The whole variable domain, filled in from reference TRBV7-9 and TRBJ1-2, reads DTGVSQNPRHKITKRGQNVTFRCDPISEHNRLYWYRQTLGQGPEFLTYFQNEAQLEKSRLLSDRFSAERPKGSFSTLEIQRTEQGDSAMYLCASSPGQNYGYTFGSGTRLTVV.

About this clone: The same CDR3 is also encoded by other DNA sequences in this sample. This rearrangement joins TRBV18 to TRBJ1-1; D not certain. Trimming shortened V by 1 base and J by 1 base, and 7 bases separated the two germline ends. The germline CDR1 and CDR2 sequences are KGHSH and LQKENI. This CDR3 spans 14 amino acids. The CDR3 DNA reads TGTGCCAGCTCACCACGTGAGGGGAACACTGAAGCTTTCTTT. This encodes CASSPREGNTEAFF.

The V call is TRBV27, the J call TRBJ2-2; tentative D call: TRBD1 (6 bases). Germline V CDR1 and CDR2: MNHEY, SMNVEV (reference sequence). With 3 bases removed from V and 0 bases from J, the gap between germline ends came to 8 bases. The CDR3 covers 15 residues. The CDR3 coding sequence is TGTGCCAGCAGTTTTAGGACAGCGAACACCGGGGAGCTGTTTTTT. Translating gives CASSFRTANTGELFF.

This chain connects TRBV10-3 to TRBJ2-5; tentatively, D is TRBD2 (7 bases). V lost 6 bases and J 3 bases, leaving 14 bases between the germline ends. Germline V lookup: CDR1 ENHRY, CDR2 SYGVKD. CDR3 length: 14 amino acids. The CDR3 DNA sequence: TGTGCCATCAGCCTACGGGGGGCTGAAGAGACCCAGTACTTC. Its translation: CAISLRGAEETQYF.

This clone was seen a handful of times. This chain uses TRBV7-9 with TRBJ1-1, with D hard to call. This CDR3 is 16 amino acids long. The germline V gene encodes CDR1 SEHNR and CDR2 FQNEAQ (reference sequence). Between the trimmed V and J ends, which lost 5 bases and 0 bases, there was a span of 16 bases. The CDR3 DNA reads as TGTGCCAGCAGCCTGGACCTCGGAGCATTGAACACTGAAGCTTTCTTT. Its protein product is CASSLDLGALNTEAFF.

This chain links TRBV5-4 with TRBJ2-7, with D possibly matching TRBD2 (7 bases). Germline V gene lookup returns CDR1 SGHNT and CDR2 YYREEE (reference sequence). The CDR3 runs 13 residues. The V and J ends lost 4 bases and 4 bases respectively, with 12 bases between them. The CDR3 coding sequence is TGTGCCAGCAGCCTGGGGGGGCGATACGAGCAGTACTTC. This codes for CASSLGGRYEQYF.

The genes are TRBV5-1 and TRBJ2-3; the D gene is possibly TRBD2 (5 bases). Trimming took off 3 bases at V and 5 bases at J, with 13 bases between the two ends. Looked up from germline, CDR1 is SGHRS and CDR2 is YFSETQ. CDR3 length: 14 amino acids. CDR3 amino acids: CASSWTRVLDTQYF. CDR3 coding DNA: TGCGCCAGCAGCTGGACTCGGGTTCTAGATACGCAGTATTTT.

The chain recombines TRBV6-1 with TRBJ2-5; 11 nucleotides match TRBD2. This CDR3 is 15 amino acids long. Germline V gene lookup returns CDR1 MNHNS and CDR2 SASEGT. The V gene end was trimmed by 8 bases and the J gene end by 0 bases; junction bases not matched to a gene: 5. CDR3 protein: CASSGLAGNQETQYF. The DNA of the CDR3 is TGTGCCAGCTCCGGACTAGCGGGCAACCAAGAGACCCAGTACTTC.

The rearrangement uses TRBV18 and TRBJ1-1; D remains ambiguous. Looked up from germline, CDR1 is KGHSH and CDR2 is LQKENI. The V end lost 4 bases, the J end lost 4 bases, and 13 bases lay between the germline ends. The CDR3 is 14 residues long. For the CDR3, the DNA is TGTGCCAGCTCACAATCCGAGGATGGCACTGAAGCTTTCTTT. Its translation is CASSQSEDGTEAFF.

CDR3 sequence: CASSSTDLYQETQYF. CDR3 in DNA: TGTGCCAGCAGCTCCACGGATCTGTACCAAGAGACCCAGTACTTC. The V gene is TRBV5-6, the J gene TRBJ2-5; D is ambiguous. CDR3 length: 15 amino acids. The V and J ends lost 3 bases and 0 bases respectively, with 12 bases between them. CDR1 and CDR2 (germline): SGHDT, YYEEEE.

The chain has TRBV9 and TRBJ2-1; 8 nucleotides align to TRBD2. Germline values: CDR1 SGDLS, CDR2 YYNGEE. This CDR3 has 15 residues. With 4 bases clipped from V and 10 bases from J, the junction kept 13 bases outside the gene matches. The CDR3 sequence is CASSPRLAGGPEQFF. DNA for the CDR3: TGTGCCAGCAGCCCTCGACTGGCGGGGGGCCCCGAGCAGTTCTTC.

The chain recombines TRBV12-5 with TRBJ2-2, with D unclear. V lost 0 bases to trimming and J lost 10 bases, with 3 bases between them. From germline, CDR1 is LGHNT and CDR2 FRNRAP. This CDR3 is 11 amino acids long. In nucleotides, the CDR3 is TGTGCTAGTGGTTTGGTCCAGGAGCTGTTTTTT. Translation: CASGLVQELFF.